These T cell receptor beta chains were read from a single sample in a study of T cell responses to AZD1222 COVID-19 vaccine. The assay was immunoSEQ multiplex PCR, and TCRdb's table has in-frame clones only and misses some. This table holds roughly 77,000 clones, about 92% found once. The starting material was peripheral blood, obtained on day 0 of MenACWY control vaccination. The receptors originated from an adult in good health. Each CDR3 is given with its conserved first and last residue. D genes are given only for firm matches.

v_call | d_call | cdr3_aa
TRBV12-5 | NA | CASGSGGNTEAFF
TRBV24-1 | TRBD2 | CATSDGASGYGDEQFF
TRBV7-2 | NA | CASSFFSSYEQYF
TRBV19 | NA | CASSLRQGNQPQHF
TRBV19 | NA | CASKNWATGGTGELFF
TRBV12-5 | TRBD1 | CASGLVLGQGYEKLFF
TRBV7-9 | NA | CASENTIYF
TRBV9 | NA | CASSATGYSEKLFF
TRBV4-1 | NA | CASSPPRLSSYNSPLHF
TRBV13 | NA | CASSQTSVGGGETQYF
TRBV12-3/TRBV12-4 | NA | CASSLTNTGELFF
TRBV3-1/TRBV3-2 | NA | CASSHWVGELFF
TRBV12-3/TRBV12-4 | NA | CASMGVSNQPQHF
TRBV27 | NA | CASRGAVLWKHHIF
TRBV11-2 | NA | CASSWIQGFGTEAFF
TRBV6-2/TRBV6-3 | NA | CASSYLLQPQHF
TRBV19 | NA | CASSIQGPGNTIYF
TRBV10-3 | TRBD1 | CAIRGTGKNTEAFF
TRBV9 | NA | CASSVDGGTGRYEQYF
TRBV3-1/TRBV3-2 | NA | CASSQGNLNENQPQHF
TRBV29-1 | TRBD1 | CSAGGDRETDTQYF
TRBV7-2 | TRBD1 | CASSLAGTGTAGELFF
TRBV18 | NA | CASSPRGSNTGELFF
TRBV28 | NA | CASSSPGEKQPQHF
TRBV4-3 | TRBD2 | CASSQDQLAGAAGELFF
TRBV5-6 | NA | CASSVQGYQETQYF
TRBV9 | TRBD1 | CASSARTGRHEAFF
TRBV6-5 | NA | CASSYRGGVHEQFF
TRBV7-8 | NA | CASSLSGYSNYGYTF
TRBV9 | NA | CASSPTPENEQYF
TRBV6-5 | TRBD2 | CASRYGLAVYNEQFF
TRBV27 | NA | CASSRTNSMYNSPLHF
TRBV18 | TRBD1 | CASSRDRGVDQPQHF
TRBV18 | NA | CASSPSTDTQYF
TRBV2 | NA | CASSAGQDNQPQHF
TRBV3-1/TRBV3-2 | TRBD1 | CASSRGTGGHPTYEQYF
TRBV6-1 | TRBD2 | CASSAGLAGGFTDTQYF
TRBV7-9 | NA | CASSLDGGGTEAFF
TRBV24-1 | NA | CATSDFTGQSYNEQFF
TRBV19 | NA | CASSTQNVKAGEQFF
TRBV11-2 | NA | CASSLGQGGPYEQYF
TRBV6-2/TRBV6-3 | NA | CASTPTDGNTEAFF
TRBV6-6 | TRBD1 | CASSPQDRVSEKLFF
TRBV18 | NA | CASSPGGGGDQPQHF
TRBV29-1 | TRBD1 | CSVGTGAGNTIYF
TRBV9 | NA | CASSGWGEKLFF
TRBV28 | TRBD1 | CASKGGQWTDTQYF